These 13 T cell receptor beta chains share one sample of origin, sequenced in a study of T-cell memory formation after mild COVID-19. MiXCR was run by TCRdb on the 5' RACE reads, yielding one entry per CDR3 protein. This sample carries some 320,000 distinct CDR3 sequences, approximately 16% of them seen once, and the ten largest clones take about 22%. The specimen sequenced was PBMCs or a T cell subset sorted from them (not recorded which). Receptor source: a man between 18 and 35 years old who had mild COVID-19 (a few samples of this study predate the infection). Cell type and time point are not known.

CDR3 in amino acids: CASSFTGASTEAFF. As DNA, the CDR3 is TGCGCCAGCAGCTTTACAGGGGCGAGTACTGAAGCTTTCTTT. The chain couples TRBV5-1 to TRBJ1-1; 7 bases agree with TRBD1. The CDR3 sequence is 14 residues long. Losses at the gene ends were 2 bases for V and 5 bases for J; bases not matched to a gene: 6. In germline, CDR1 is SGHRS, CDR2 YFSETQ.

This clonotype has a handful of counts. This rearrangement joins TRBV12-3 or TRBV12-4 to TRBJ1-4, with D possibly matching TRBD1 (6 bases). The CDR3 has 14 amino acids. V lost 3 bases and J 4 bases, leaving 9 bases between the germline ends. CDR3 sequence (DNA): TGTGCCAGCAGTTTGGCAGGGGTTAATGAAAAACTGTTTTTT. Translated: CASSLAGVNEKLFF.

This clonotype occurred a few times. The rearrangement joins TRBV20-1 to TRBJ1-1; D is undetermined. The CDR3 consists of 13 residues. V was trimmed by 7 bases and J by 5 bases, leaving 17 bases between them. Germline-derived CDR1 and CDR2 are DFQATT and SNEGSKA (reference sequence). This CDR3 is CSVPLVPITEAFF. In nucleotides, the CDR3 is TGCAGTGTTCCCCTCGTCCCCATAACTGAAGCTTTCTTT.

This clonotype has a single count. The chain couples TRBV4-1 to TRBJ1-2, with D unclear. CDR3 length: 15 residues. Germline V CDR1 and CDR2: MGHRA, YSYEKL. V lost 7 bases and J 1 base, leaving 16 bases between the germline ends. CDR3 sequence (DNA): TGCGCCAGCACCCCCACGGACGCTATTAACTATGGCTACACCTTC. It is translated as CASTPTDAINYGYTF.

This clonotype was counted many times. The CDR3 loop reads CASSDSDRNEQFF. DNA for the CDR3: TGTGCCAGCAGTGACTCGGACAGGAATGAGCAGTTCTTC. The J gene is TRBJ2-1, the V gene TRBV6-4, with TRBD1 matching 7 bases. V was pared by 0 bases and J by 7 bases, with 0 bases of the junction left unmatched. This CDR3 is built from 13 residues. The germline gives CDR1 MRHNA, CDR2 SNTAGT.

This clonotype appeared many times. This chain connects TRBV7-2 to TRBJ1-3; D is uncertain. The CDR3 has 11 residues. With 2 bases removed from V and 8 bases from J, the gap between germline ends came to 4 bases. Germline V CDR1 and CDR2: SGHTA, FQGNSA. The CDR3 bases are TGTGCCAGCAGCTTACTCCACACCATATATTTT. Protein sequence: CASSLLHTIYF.

This rearrangement joins TRBV10-1 to TRBJ1-4; D remains unclear. Germline values: CDR1 WNHNN, CDR2 SYGVQD (reference sequence). V was trimmed by 0 bases and J by 10 bases, leaving 15 bases between them. The length of the CDR3 is 15 residues. The CDR3 DNA is TGCGCCAGCAGTGAGTCCACGAGTAGTCCCGGAAAACTGTTTTTT. Translation gives CASSESTSSPGKLFF.

A single count supports this clonotype. The CDR3 DNA sequence: TGTGCCAGCAGTCTAACGGGCAGGGCGAATTCACCCCTCCACTTT. Amino acids: CASSLTGRANSPLHF. V and J are TRBV6-5 and TRBJ1-6, with D maybe TRBD1 (5 bases). The CDR3 runs to 15 residues. The V gene's germline CDR1 is MNHEY and CDR2 SVGAGI. V was shortened by 5 bases and J by 7 bases, with 15 bases between the two germline ends.

This chain links TRBV18 with TRBJ2-2; D perhaps matches TRBD1 (5 bases). Germline CDR1 KGHSH, CDR2 LQKENI. CDR3 length: 14 amino acids. Trimming shortened V by 2 bases and J by 4 bases, and 8 bases separated the two germline ends. In DNA, the CDR3 is TGTGCCAGCTCACCATGGGGCACCACCGGGGAGCTGTTTTTT. Translated: CASSPWGTTGELFF.

This chain uses TRBV27 with TRBJ1-2; tentative D call: TRBD1 (5 bases). The CDR3 loop spans 12 amino acids. V was cut by 6 bases and J by 8 bases, with 13 bases left in between. The V gene's germline CDR1 is MNHEY and CDR2 SMNVEV (reference sequence). The CDR3 DNA sequence: TGTGCCAGCAGCCCAGCGGGGGACGGCTACACCTTC. As protein: CASSPAGDGYTF.

This clonotype was detected once. J is TRBJ2-3 and V is TRBV29-1; 9 bases are shared with TRBD2. CDR1 is SQVTM, CDR2 ANQGSEA, per germline. V shed 7 bases and J 5 bases; nucleotides not matched to a gene: 13. CDR3 size: 15 residues. CDR3 amino acids: CSATYSGGAVDTQYF. Written as DNA, the CDR3 is TGCAGCGCTACCTATAGCGGGGGTGCCGTAGATACGCAGTATTTT.

This chain joins TRBV7-2 and TRBJ1-5; D unclear. Germline-derived CDR1 and CDR2 are SGHTA and FQGNSA. Trimming shortened V by 4 bases and J by 7 bases, and 17 bases separated the two germline ends. This CDR3 has 15 residues. The CDR3 region has the DNA TGTGCCAGCAGCTATGATATTGGGTATAGACAGCCCCAGCATTTT. This translates into CASSYDIGYRQPQHF.

This chain uses TRBV28 with TRBJ1-4, with a tentative D call TRBD1 (5 bases). Between the trimmed V and J ends, which lost 4 bases and 0 bases, there was a span of 9 bases. CDR1 and CDR2 (germline): MDHEN, SYDVKM. The CDR3 has 15 residues. The CDR3 here is CASSWGVPTNEKLFF. Here the CDR3 DNA reads TGTGCCAGCAGTTGGGGGGTTCCAACTAATGAAAAACTGTTTTTT.